Listed below are T cell receptor beta chains from one sample, sequenced in a study of blood T cell repertoires in COVID-19. TCRdb keeps only in-frame clones here, not all; method: immunoSEQ multiplex PCR. Here the sample spans 81,000 or so clones, around 88% being singletons. Sequencing used peripheral blood. These receptors were collected from a man aged 45-65 years with active COVID-19. The CDR3 runs from the conserved cysteine through the conserved F or W. The order of the fields is clone size, D gene, V gene, J gene, CDR3 DNA, CDR3 protein. D genes are given only for firm matches. Clone size is not always given. Where it is, it says once, few, many or a class for expanded clones.

abundance: -
d_gene: TRBD2
v_gene: TRBV4-2
j_gene: TRBJ2-2
CDR3nt: TGTGCCAGCAGCCCCGGGACTAGTAACACCGGGGAGCTGTTTTTT
CDR3aa: CASSPGTSNTGELFF

abundance: -
d_gene: -
v_gene: TRBV28
j_gene: TRBJ1-2
CDR3nt: TGTGCCAGCAGTTTACCCACAATGGGGGGAGATGGCTACACCTTC
CDR3aa: CASSLPTMGGDGYTF

abundance: -
d_gene: TRBD1
v_gene: TRBV7-8
j_gene: TRBJ2-3
CDR3nt: TGTGCCAGCAGCGCGGACAGGGGGGAGGGAGATACGCAGTATTTT
CDR3aa: CASSADRGEGDTQYF

abundance: -
d_gene: -
v_gene: TRBV7-2
j_gene: TRBJ1-1
CDR3nt: TGTGCCAGCAGCTTAGCAGCACCTCAGAACACTGAAGCTTTCTTT
CDR3aa: CASSLAAPQNTEAFF

abundance: few
d_gene: -
v_gene: TRBV27
j_gene: TRBJ2-3
CDR3nt: TGTGCCAGCAGTCCGCCAGCAGGTCATACGCAGTATTTT
CDR3aa: CASSPPAGHTQYF

abundance: -
d_gene: TRBD1
v_gene: TRBV10-3
j_gene: TRBJ2-7
CDR3nt: TGTGCCATCAGGGCCGGGACAGGGGTTTCCTACGAGCAGTACTTC
CDR3aa: CAIRAGTGVSYEQYF

abundance: -
d_gene: -
v_gene: TRBV5-1
j_gene: TRBJ2-1
CDR3nt: TGCGCCAGCAGCTTCCCTACAGGCAGGGATGAGCAGTTCTTC
CDR3aa: CASSFPTGRDEQFF

abundance: once
d_gene: TRBD1
v_gene: TRBV11-1
j_gene: TRBJ2-4
CDR3nt: TGTGCCAGCAGCCCCCGACAGGGGGCGCGAAACATTCAGTACTTC
CDR3aa: CASSPRQGARNIQYF

abundance: -
d_gene: TRBD1
v_gene: TRBV27
j_gene: TRBJ1-4
CDR3nt: TGTGCCAGCAGTCCAAATCCGACAGGGGCGGTGGAAAAACTGTTTTTT
CDR3aa: CASSPNPTGAVEKLFF

abundance: few
d_gene: TRBD2
v_gene: TRBV7-9
j_gene: TRBJ2-1
CDR3nt: TGTGCCAGCAGCCTGACCCTAGCGGGACCTATTGGTGAGCAGTTCTTC
CDR3aa: CASSLTLAGPIGEQFF

abundance: -
d_gene: TRBD2
v_gene: TRBV6-1
j_gene: TRBJ2-1
CDR3nt: TGTGCCAGCAGTGAGGCGGGAGGGCCCAGTGAGCAGTTCTTC
CDR3aa: CASSEAGGPSEQFF

abundance: -
d_gene: TRBD1
v_gene: TRBV28
j_gene: TRBJ2-7
CDR3nt: TGTGCCAGCAGTCACTACAGGGGTGACGAGCAGTACTTC
CDR3aa: CASSHYRGDEQYF

abundance: few
d_gene: -
v_gene: TRBV29-1
j_gene: TRBJ1-2
CDR3nt: TGCAGCGTTGAAGGCAGGGTGAACTATGGCTACACCTTC
CDR3aa: CSVEGRVNYGYTF

abundance: -
d_gene: -
v_gene: TRBV27
j_gene: TRBJ2-7
CDR3nt: TGTGCCAGCAGTATCGGAGATACCTACGAGCAGTACTTC
CDR3aa: CASSIGDTYEQYF

abundance: once
d_gene: TRBD1
v_gene: TRBV27
j_gene: TRBJ2-4
CDR3nt: TGTGCCAGCAGTTTCGCGACAGGGGCCAAAAACATTCAGTACTTC
CDR3aa: CASSFATGAKNIQYF

abundance: -
d_gene: TRBD2
v_gene: TRBV6-2/TRBV6-3
j_gene: TRBJ2-1
CDR3nt: TGTGCCAGCAGTTACTCGAGGAAGGACCGTCTAGCGGCGAACAATGAGCAGTTCTTC
CDR3aa: CASSYSRKDRLAANNEQFF